This T cell receptor beta chain stems from a study of blood T cell repertoires in COVID-19. As for the study in general: Collection of acute and convalescent COVID-19 samples took place in the United States, Italy and Spain.

This CDR3 region has 15 residues. CDR1 is MNHEY, CDR2 SMNVEV, per germline (reference sequence). V lost 2 bases, J lost 6 bases, and 5 bases stayed unmatched. Source study methods: Quantification of nucleated cells was approximated via reference gene primer amplification. TCRdb's table, derived via immunoSEQ multiplex PCR, lists solely in-frame clones and lacks some. D and trimming were read from the DNA, whereas the V and J calls and clone size are those reported in that table. This sample yields about 25,000 clones, of which 80% to 85% are seen a single time; approximately 58% belongs to the top ten.

The chain combines TRBV27 with TRBJ1-5, with 9 positions matching TRBD1. The sequenced sample was peripheral blood. The clonotype was recovered from an elderly woman with acute or convalescent COVID-19. CDR3 nucleotides: TGTGCCAGCAGTTTAGGGACAGGGCAGGGTCAGCCCCAGCATTTT. It translates to CASSLGTGQGQPQHF.